This record concerns one T cell receptor (beta chain) sequence. Germline V gene data show CDR1 as MNHEY and CDR2 as SMNVEV (reference sequence). Trimming cost V 0 bases and J 4 bases, with 9 bases left between them. This CDR3 contains 14 residues. The data derive from a study of identical twins. Via MiXCR, TCRdb re-called the 5' RACE reads, giving one row per CDR3 protein. The repertoire has 1,800,000 or so distinct CDR3 sequences, roughly a third of them found once; the top ten carry approximately 0.25%. The chain is built from TRBV27 and TRBJ1-1; tentative D call: TRBD1 (5 bases). The receptor was isolated from a newborn girl in good health. The sequenced sample consisted of cord blood. The DNA for the CDR3 is TGTGCCAGCAGTTTATCGAACAGGTTCACTGAAGCTTTCTTT. This codes for CASSLSNRFTEAFF.